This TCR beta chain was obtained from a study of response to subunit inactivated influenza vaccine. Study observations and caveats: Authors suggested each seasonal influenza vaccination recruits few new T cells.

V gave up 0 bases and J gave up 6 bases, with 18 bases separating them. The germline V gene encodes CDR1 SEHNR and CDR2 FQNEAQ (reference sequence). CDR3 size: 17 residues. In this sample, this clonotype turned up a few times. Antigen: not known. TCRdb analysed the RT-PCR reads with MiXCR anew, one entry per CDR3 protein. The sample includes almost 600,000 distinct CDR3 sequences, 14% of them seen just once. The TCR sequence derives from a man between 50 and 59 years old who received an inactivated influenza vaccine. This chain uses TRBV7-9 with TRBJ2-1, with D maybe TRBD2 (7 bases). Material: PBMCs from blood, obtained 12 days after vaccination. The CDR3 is CASSLAFGLGGGNEQFF. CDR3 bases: TGTGCCAGCAGCTTAGCGTTTGGTCTGGGAGGGGGCAATGAGCAGTTCTTC. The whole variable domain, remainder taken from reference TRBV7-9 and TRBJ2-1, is DTGVSQNPRHKITKRGQNVTFRCDPISEHNRLYWYRQTLGQGPEFLTYFQNEAQLEKSRLLSDRFSAERPKGSFSTLEIQRTEQGDSAMYLCASSLAFGLGGGNEQFFGPGTRLTVL.